This is a list of T cell receptor beta chains from one sample in a study of cytomegalovirus exposure and HLA in healthy donors. TCRdb keeps only in-frame clones here, not all; method: immunoSEQ multiplex PCR. The table has over 150,000 clones, about 80% seen once; the top ten hold roughly 1.9%. The sample taken for sequencing was PBMCs. The receptor set was obtained from a man aged 40-55 years in good health and CMV-seronegative. The CDR3 runs from the conserved cysteine through the conserved F or W. The D gene is left open where the match is weak. Rows may omit the clone size; those that give it use once, few, many or a size class.

TRBV5-4	NA	NA	TRBJ2-5	CASSRPTAETQYF	TGTGCCAGCAGTCGGCCTACAGCAGAGACCCAGTACTTC
TRBV19	TRBD2	NA	TRBJ2-3	CASKPSGRGSDTQYF	TGTGCCAGTAAACCTAGCGGGAGAGGTTCAGATACGCAGTATTTT
TRBV29-1	NA	NA	TRBJ2-7	CSVVISARYEQYF	TGCAGCGTTGTGATTAGCGCCCGCTACGAGCAGTACTTC
TRBV6-4	NA	NA	TRBJ1-4	CASSAQPNPGGAATNEKLFF	TGTGCCAGCAGCGCCCAACCTAATCCCGGAGGGGCAGCAACTAATGAAAAACTGTTTTTT
TRBV19	NA	NA	TRBJ1-1	CASSRDSYTEAFF	TGTGCCAGTAGTAGAGACAGTTACACTGAAGCTTTCTTT
TRBV4-1	TRBD1	few	TRBJ2-7	CASSQRDRGSYEQYF	TGCGCCAGCAGCCAGAGGGACAGGGGGTCGTACGAGCAGTACTTC
TRBV2	NA	NA	TRBJ1-2	CASRGIRGSGGYTF	TGTGCCAGCAGGGGGATCAGGGGAAGTGGTGGCTACACCTTC
TRBV11-1	NA	NA	TRBJ2-7	CASSQSPGLGKYEQYF	TGTGCCAGCAGCCAGTCCCCGGGATTAGGAAAATACGAGCAGTACTTC
TRBV6-5	NA	NA	TRBJ1-5	CASSTGGHGNQPQHF	TGTGCCAGCAGTACGGGAGGGCATGGAAATCAGCCCCAGCATTTT
TRBV28	TRBD1	NA	TRBJ2-5	CASSPGTEETQYF	TGTGCCAGCAGTCCCGGGACAGAAGAGACCCAGTACTTC
TRBV13	TRBD1	NA	TRBJ2-7	CASSAWTGGESYEQYF	TGTGCCAGCAGCGCCTGGACAGGGGGCGAATCCTACGAGCAGTACTTC
TRBV7-9	TRBD2	NA	TRBJ2-2	CSSSLGRTSENTGELFF	TGTTCCAGCAGCTTGGGGAGGACTAGCGAAAACACCGGGGAGCTGTTTTTT
TRBV18	TRBD2	few	TRBJ2-7	CASSPELAGQLYEQYF	TGTGCCAGCTCACCGGAACTAGCGGGCCAACTCTACGAGCAGTACTTC
TRBV21-1	NA	NA	TRBJ2-1	CASSKGRASGRAPSYNEQFF	TGTGCCAGCAGCAAAGGGAGGGCTAGCGGGAGGGCCCCCTCCTACAATGAGCAGTTCTTC
TRBV5-1	NA	NA	TRBJ2-5	CASSLEGLPQYF	TGCGCCAGCAGCTTGGAGGGGCTCCCCCAGTACTTC
TRBV11-2	NA	once	TRBJ2-7	CASSPGPKSSYEQYF	TGTGCCAGCAGCCCTGGTCCCAAGAGCTCCTACGAGCAGTACTTC
TRBV7-9	NA	few	TRBJ2-1	CASSLGGFNEQFF	TGTGCCAGCAGCTTAGGAGGCTTCAATGAGCAGTTCTTC
TRBV25-1	NA	NA	TRBJ1-1	CASSADPGSYTEAFF	TGTGCCAGCAGTGCAGACCCAGGGTCTTACACTGAAGCTTTCTTT
TRBV5-1	NA	NA	TRBJ2-7	CASIPKLYEQYF	TGCGCCAGCATCCCTAAGCTCTACGAGCAGTACTTC
TRBV19	TRBD1	NA	TRBJ1-5	CASSIENRGSNQPQHF	TGTGCCAGTAGTATAGAGAACAGGGGAAGCAATCAGCCCCAGCATTTT
TRBV30	NA	NA	TRBJ1-1	CSADLNTEAFF	TGTTCGGCAGACTTGAACACTGAAGCTTTCTTT
TRBV18	NA	NA	TRBJ1-3	CASSPESSGNTIYF	TGTGCCAGCTCCCCGGAGAGCTCTGGAAACACCATATATTTT
TRBV27	TRBD2	NA	TRBJ2-4	CASSFAGADIQYF	TGTGCCAGCAGTTTTGCGGGAGCGGACATTCAGTACTTC
TRBV28	TRBD1	few	TRBJ1-2	CASSVSDRGNYGYTF	TGTGCCAGCAGTGTTTCAGACAGGGGGAACTATGGCTACACCTTC
TRBV18	TRBD1	NA	TRBJ1-1	CASSPRDRVTGLRTEAFF	TGTGCCAGCTCACCCCGGGACAGGGTAACGGGCCTGCGGACTGAAGCTTTCTTT
TRBV2	TRBD2	NA	TRBJ2-3	CASSALAGVDTQYF	TGTGCCAGCAGTGCCCTAGCGGGGGTGGATACGCAGTATTTT
TRBV7-8	NA	NA	TRBJ2-7	CASSLGPLEQYF	TGTGCCAGCAGCTTAGGTCCCCTCGAGCAGTACTTC
TRBV5-1	TRBD2	NA	TRBJ2-7	CASSPGLAGAYEQYF	TGCGCCAGCAGCCCTGGACTAGCGGGAGCCTACGAGCAGTACTTC
TRBV4-3	NA	NA	TRBJ2-2	CASSQNGGTGELFF	TGCGCCAGCAGCCAAAACGGGGGCACCGGGGAGCTGTTTTTT
TRBV5-1	NA	few	TRBJ2-3	CASGLQRDTDTQYF	TGCGCCAGCGGCTTGCAACGGGATACGGATACGCAGTATTTT
TRBV9	TRBD2	NA	TRBJ2-2	CASSVGSTGTTNTGELFF	TGTGCCAGCAGCGTAGGGTCGACCGGGACTACAAACACCGGGGAGCTGTTTTTT
TRBV4-2	NA	NA	TRBJ2-5	CASSQVGQGGGETQYF	TGTGCCAGCAGCCAAGTAGGCCAGGGGGGAGGTGAGACCCAGTACTTC
TRBV7-9	NA	NA	TRBJ1-1	CASSLKPDTEAFF	TGTGCCAGCAGCCTCAAGCCGGACACTGAAGCTTTCTTT
TRBV11-3	NA	NA	TRBJ2-7	CASSRTGLSYEQYF	TGTGCCAGCAGCCGAACAGGGCTCTCCTACGAGCAGTACTTC
TRBV11-2	TRBD1	few	TRBJ2-7	CASSLGQGPYEQYF	TGTGCCAGCAGCTTAGGACAGGGACCCTACGAGCAGTACTTC
TRBV28	TRBD1	NA	TRBJ2-4	CASSADRGGDIQYF	TGTGCCAGCAGTGCCGACAGGGGAGGTGACATTCAGTACTTC
TRBV6-5	TRBD2	NA	TRBJ2-1	CASSYSKLAGVHEQFF	TGTGCCAGCAGTTACTCGAAACTAGCGGGAGTGCATGAGCAGTTCTTC
TRBV9	NA	NA	TRBJ2-3	CASSVSIATDTQYF	TGTGCCAGCAGCGTCTCAATAGCCACAGATACGCAGTATTTT
TRBV6-1	TRBD2	NA	TRBJ2-3	CASSEAGVDTQYF	TGTGCCAGCAGTGAGGCGGGAGTGGATACGCAGTATTTT
TRBV7-9	TRBD1	NA	TRBJ2-1	CASSRQGAYNEQFF	TGTGCCAGCAGCAGACAGGGGGCCTACAATGAGCAGTTCTTC
TRBV5-4	TRBD2	NA	TRBJ2-1	CASSLGGRENEQFF	TGTGCCAGCAGCTTGGGCGGGAGGGAAAATGAGCAGTTCTTC
TRBV5-6	NA	NA	TRBJ1-1	CASSPGQSGSIGTEAFF	TGTGCCAGCAGCCCAGGACAGTCCGGGTCGATTGGCACTGAAGCTTTCTTT
TRBV6-6	TRBD2	NA	TRBJ2-1	CASSKIAGDNEQFF	TGTGCCAGCAGTAAAATAGCGGGAGACAATGAGCAGTTCTTC
TRBV5-4	NA	NA	TRBJ2-7	CASSLADSGSYEQYF	TGTGCCAGCAGCTTGGCCGACAGTGGGTCCTACGAGCAGTACTTC
TRBV29-1	TRBD2	NA	TRBJ2-7	CSVRGLAGVRSEQYF	TGCAGCGTCCGTGGGCTAGCGGGAGTCAGATCCGAGCAGTACTTC
TRBV27	TRBD2	NA	TRBJ2-1	CASSGLGKDEQFF	TGTGCCAGCAGTGGACTAGGAAAGGATGAGCAGTTCTTC
TRBV7-9	TRBD1	once	TRBJ2-1	CSSSFPRQGAGNEQFF	TGTTCCAGCAGCTTCCCCCGACAGGGGGCAGGGAATGAGCAGTTCTTC
TRBV5-1	TRBD2	NA	TRBJ2-2	CASSRGLAIPGELFF	TGCGCCAGCAGCAGGGGACTAGCAATCCCCGGGGAGCTGTTTTTT
TRBV10-2	NA	NA	TRBJ1-2	CASSEWTSDYGYTF	TGCGCCAGCAGTGAATGGACTTCTGACTATGGCTACACCTTC
TRBV4-3	NA	once	TRBJ2-7	CASSQDLQVYEQYF	TGCGCCAGCAGCCAAGATTTACAGGTCTACGAGCAGTACTTC
TRBV5-4	TRBD2	NA	TRBJ2-3	CASSTELAGADTQYF	TGTGCCAGCAGCACCGAGCTAGCGGGAGCGGATACGCAGTATTTT
TRBV7-2	TRBD2	NA	TRBJ2-3	CASSLRLAGEPPDTQYF	TGTGCCAGCAGCTTGAGACTAGCGGGAGAACCCCCTGATACGCAGTATTTT
TRBV2	NA	NA	TRBJ1-1	CASIRGNTEAFF	TGTGCCAGCATACGGGGGAACACTGAAGCTTTCTTT